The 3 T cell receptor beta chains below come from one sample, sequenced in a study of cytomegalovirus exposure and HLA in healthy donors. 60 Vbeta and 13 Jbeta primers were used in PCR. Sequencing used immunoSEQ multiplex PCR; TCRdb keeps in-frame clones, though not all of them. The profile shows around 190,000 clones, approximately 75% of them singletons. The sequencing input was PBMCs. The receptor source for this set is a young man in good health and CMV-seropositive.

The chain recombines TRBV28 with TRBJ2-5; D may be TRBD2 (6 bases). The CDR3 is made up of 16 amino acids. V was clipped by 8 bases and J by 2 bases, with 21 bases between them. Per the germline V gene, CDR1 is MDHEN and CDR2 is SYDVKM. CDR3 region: CASLRAASALQETQYF. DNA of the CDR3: TGTGCCAGCCTTAGGGCGGCTAGCGCTTTACAAGAGACCCAGTACTTC.

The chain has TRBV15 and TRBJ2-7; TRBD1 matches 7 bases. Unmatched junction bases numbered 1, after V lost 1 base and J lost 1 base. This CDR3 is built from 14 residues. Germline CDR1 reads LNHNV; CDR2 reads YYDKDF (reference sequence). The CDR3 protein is CATSRAGQSYEQYF. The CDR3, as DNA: TGTGCCACCAGCAGAGCGGGACAGTCCTACGAGCAGTACTTC.

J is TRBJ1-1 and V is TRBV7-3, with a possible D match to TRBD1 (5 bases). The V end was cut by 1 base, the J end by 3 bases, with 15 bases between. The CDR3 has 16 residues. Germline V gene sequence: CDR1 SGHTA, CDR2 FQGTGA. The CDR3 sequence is CASSLSPGGWDTEAFF. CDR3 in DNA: TGTGCCAGCAGCTTAAGTCCGGGGGGGTGGGACACTGAAGCTTTCTTT.